These 23 T cell receptor beta chains originate from one sample sequenced in a study of T cell responses to AZD1222 COVID-19 vaccine. The data were produced by immunoSEQ multiplex PCR, yet TCRdb's version contains in-frame clones alone and is incomplete. The sample consists of about 150,000 clones, 94% of them appearing once. The sample consisted of peripheral blood, taken on day 0 of AZD1222 vaccination. The source is an adult in good health.

The chain carries TRBV7-9 and TRBJ1-1; 7 bases are shared with TRBD1. CDR3 size: 14 residues. Germline loops: CDR1 SEHNR, CDR2 FQNEAQ (reference sequence). V lost 1 base to trimming and J lost 3 bases; unmatched junction nucleotides: 2. CDR3 bases: TGTGCCAGCAGCTTAGAACAGGGGCACACTGAAGCTTTCTTT. As protein: CASSLEQGHTEAFF.

This clone was found once. The chain couples TRBV6-5 to TRBJ2-1, with TRBD1 matching over 9 bases. The CDR3 consists of 16 residues. Per the germline V gene, CDR1 is MNHEY and CDR2 is SVGAGI. The V segment lost 0 bases and the J segment 8 bases; nucleotides outside the gene matches: 8. The CDR3 loop reads CASSYSRTGARYEQFF. The CDR3 DNA follows: TGTGCCAGCAGTTACTCGAGGACAGGGGCTCGGTATGAGCAGTTCTTC.

The chain combines TRBV12-5 with TRBJ2-1; 12 bases map to TRBD2. With V trimmed by 1 base and J by 4 bases, 5 bases remained unmatched. The CDR3 loop spans 17 amino acids. Germline V gene data show CDR1 as LGHNT and CDR2 as FRNRAP. CDR3 nucleotides: TGTGCTAGTGGTTTGGATCATGGACTAGCGGGATACAATGAGCAGTTCTTC. Its translation is CASGLDHGLAGYNEQFF.

The V gene is TRBV15, the J gene TRBJ2-1; D may correspond to TRBD1 or TRBD2 (5 bases each). Germline lookup yields CDR1 LNHNV and CDR2 YYDKDF (reference sequence). Between the trimmed V and J ends, which lost 1 base and 5 bases, there was a span of 15 bases. The CDR3 spans 16 residues. The CDR3 sequence is CATSRATGTSNNEQFF. The CDR3 DNA sequence: TGTGCCACCAGCAGAGCGACCGGGACGTCGAACAATGAGCAGTTCTTC.

The chain uses TRBV4-3 and TRBJ2-3, with 8 bases aligning to TRBD2. The J segment lost 0 bases and the V segment lost 5 bases, leaving 4 bases of the junction unmatched. This CDR3 spans 15 amino acids. Germline lookup yields CDR1 LGHNA and CDR2 YSLEER. The CDR3 loop reads CASSLTSDSTDTQYF. CDR3 nucleotides: TGCGCCAGCAGCTTGACTAGCGATAGCACAGATACGCAGTATTTT.

J is TRBJ1-1 and V is TRBV19; D unclear. The CDR3 spans 15 residues. Trimming cost V 5 bases and J 0 bases, with 13 bases left between them. Per the germline V gene, CDR1 is LNHDA and CDR2 is SQIVND (reference sequence). CDR3 sequence reads: CASSRADFMNTEAFF. The CDR3 bases are TGTGCCAGTAGTCGGGCCGACTTTATGAACACTGAAGCTTTCTTT.

V is TRBV6-5 and J is TRBJ2-1, with TRBD2 matching over 9 bases. The junction had 8 bases not matched to a gene; V was cut back by 8 bases and J by 6 bases. Germline V gene sequence: CDR1 MNHEY, CDR2 SVGAGI. The CDR3 covers 14 residues. This CDR3 reads CASQREALSNEQFF. In nucleotides, the CDR3 is TGTGCCAGCCAGCGGGAGGCCTTGAGCAATGAGCAGTTCTTC.

The CDR3: CASSDRGRDEQYV. CDR3 nucleotides: TGTGCCAGCAGTGACAGGGGGAGAGACGAGCAGTACGTC. This chain connects TRBV6-4 to TRBJ2-7; D might be TRBD1 (6 bases). This CDR3 has 13 amino acids. CDR1 and CDR2 (germline): MRHNA, SNTAGT. Trimming left V 2 bases short and J 5 bases short, with 10 bases between.

The chain recombines TRBV10-3 with TRBJ2-3; 8 bases agree with TRBD2. The germline V gene encodes CDR1 ENHRY and CDR2 SYGVKD. The V gene end was trimmed by 6 bases and the J gene end by 0 bases; junction bases not matched to a gene: 11. There are 17 residues in the CDR3. The chain's CDR3 is CAIRDRNSGDSTDTQYF. CDR3 DNA: TGTGCCATCAGGGATAGAAATAGCGGGGATAGCACAGATACGCAGTATTTT.

V usage is TRBV2 and J usage is TRBJ1-4; 8 nucleotides line up with TRBD1. The CDR3 is 14 residues long. The V segment lost 7 bases and the J segment 5 bases; nucleotides outside the gene matches: 6. The germline V gene has CDR1 SNHLY and CDR2 FYNNEI. In nucleotides, the CDR3 is TGTGCCAGCACCGGACAGGGACAGAATGAAAAACTGTTTTTT. Translated: CASTGQGQNEKLFF.

This sequence joins TRBV6-5 and TRBJ1-1; 10 nucleotides line up with TRBD1. The length of the CDR3 is 12 residues. Germline V CDR1 and CDR2: MNHEY, SVGAGI. After removal of 6 bases from V and 8 bases from J, the junction contained 3 bases not matched to a gene. Here the CDR3 reads CASRRQGAEAFF. CDR3 nucleotide sequence: TGTGCCAGCAGAAGACAGGGGGCGGAAGCTTTCTTT.

The V gene is TRBV6-1, the J gene TRBJ1-6; D is possibly TRBD1 (6 bases). This CDR3 spans 15 amino acids. Per germline, CDR1 MNHNS and CDR2 SASEGT. V lost 2 bases to trimming and J lost 10 bases, with 15 bases between them. CDR3 DNA sequence: TGTGCCAGCAGTGAACTCGGGGGCCTACGGTCACCCCTCCACTTT. Protein product: CASSELGGLRSPLHF.

The chain links TRBV5-4 to TRBJ2-7; D call uncertain. V lost 4 bases, J lost 0 bases, and 8 bases lay in between. The CDR3 spans 13 residues. Germline V gene lookup returns CDR1 SGHNT and CDR2 YYREEE (reference sequence). The CDR3 protein is CASSQDNSYEQYV. In nucleotides, the CDR3 is TGTGCCAGCAGCCAAGACAACTCCTACGAGCAGTACGTC.

The chain employs TRBV6-5 and TRBJ2-5; 9 positions match TRBD1. The CDR3 runs to 15 residues. Germline CDR1 MNHEY, CDR2 SVGAGI. With V trimmed by 5 bases and J by 4 bases, 8 bases remained unmatched. The CDR3 loop reads CASSKDGTGSETQYF. DNA of the CDR3: TGTGCCAGCAGTAAGGACGGGACAGGGTCAGAGACCCAGTACTTC.

Concerning this clone itself: One end of the junction does not line up with germline, which may come from a read error. This chain's CDR3 is CASTLGEGVAEAFF. The CDR3 DNA reads as TGTGCCAGCACCTTAGGTGAGGGGGTCGCTGAAGCTTTCTTT. This rearrangement joins TRBV7-8 to TRBJ1-1; D possibly corresponds to TRBD1 (6 bases). The germline gives CDR1 SGHVS, CDR2 FQNEAQ. This CDR3 has 14 amino acids.

This chain uses TRBV5-1 with TRBJ2-2; maybe TRBD1 (6 bases). Germline V CDR1 and CDR2: SGHRS, YFSETQ. This CDR3 region has 15 residues. V gave up 5 bases and J gave up 0 bases, with 11 bases separating them. The CDR3 bases are TGCGCCAGCAGGGGGGACAAAGCGAACACCGGGGAGCTGTTTTTT. Encoded protein: CASRGDKANTGELFF.

The J gene is TRBJ1-5, the V gene TRBV24-1; D possibly corresponds to TRBD1 (5 bases). This CDR3 spans 15 amino acids. Germline CDR1 KGHDR, CDR2 SFDVKD. V gave up 3 bases and J gave up 3 bases, with 11 bases separating them. Written as DNA, the CDR3 is TGTGCCACCAGTGATCCCGGGACTGCCAATCAGCCCCAGCATTTT. Translated: CATSDPGTANQPQHF.

V is TRBV23-1 and J is TRBJ2-7, with D unresolved. TRBV23-1 is an ORF, with its function uncertain. The V and J ends lost 0 bases and 1 base respectively, with 13 bases between them. CDR3 length: 16 amino acids. CDR3 sequence reads: CASSQSFPDSSYEQYV. DNA of the CDR3: TGCGCCAGCAGTCAATCTTTCCCGGATTCATCCTACGAGCAGTACGTC.

This chain joins TRBV30 and TRBJ2-5; D is unresolved. The CDR3 has 13 amino acids. The V gene's germline CDR1 is GTSNPN and CDR2 SVGIG (reference sequence). With 0 bases removed from V and 5 bases from J, the gap between germline ends came to 10 bases. CDR3 region: CAWSVSYIETQYF. CDR3 DNA: TGTGCCTGGAGTGTTTCATATATCGAGACCCAGTACTTC.

This chain connects TRBV6-5 to TRBJ2-1; TRBD2 aligns across 8 bases. Per the germline V gene, CDR1 is MNHEY and CDR2 is SVGAGI. The V gene end was trimmed by 7 bases and the J gene end by 2 bases; junction bases not matched to a gene: 7. The CDR3 consists of 15 residues. In DNA, the CDR3 is TGTGCCAGCATCGTAGGGACTAGGACCTACAATGAGCAGTTCTTC. Protein: CASIVGTRTYNEQFF.

The chain couples TRBV28 to TRBJ2-3, with D maybe TRBD1 (5 bases). Germline V gene sequence: CDR1 MDHEN, CDR2 SYDVKM. CDR3 length equals 15 residues. Trimming shortened V by 4 bases and J by 1 base, and 12 bases separated the two germline ends. CDR3 in DNA: TGTGCCAGCAGTTCCCGACAGTCCGGCACAGATACGCAGTATTTT. It codes for CASSSRQSGTDTQYF.

In nucleotides, the CDR3 is TGTGCCACCAGCAGAGGAGATTCCTCCTTAGATGGCTACACCTTC. This gives the protein CATSRGDSSLDGYTF. J is TRBJ1-2 and V is TRBV15; no clear D. The CDR3 sequence is 15 residues long. V was shortened by 1 base and J by 6 bases, with 15 bases between the two germline ends. The germline gives CDR1 LNHNV, CDR2 YYDKDF (reference sequence).

CDR3 DNA: TGTGCCAGTAAAGCGGGACCTGTGTTACAGGGAAATCAGCCCCAGCATTTT. Protein: CASKAGPVLQGNQPQHF. The chain is built from TRBV19 and TRBJ1-5; tentative D call: TRBD1 (6 bases). V was pared by 7 bases and J by 4 bases, with 23 bases between. Per germline, CDR1 LNHDA and CDR2 SQIVND (reference sequence). The CDR3 covers 17 residues.